Presented here are 30 T cell receptor beta chains from one specimen sequenced in a study of breast tumors, draining lymph nodes, adjacent tissues. One entry per CDR3 protein results from TCRdb running MiXCR on the multiplex PCR reads. Of roughly 70,000 distinct CDR3 sequences listed, 40% to 45% are singletons. The sample was breast tumor tissue. Every receptor here comes from a female donor with breast cancer. Some clones in this sample may be carry-over from other donors' samples.

About this clonotype itself: A much larger clonotype is one base distant, so this may be a read error. The J gene is TRBJ2-1, the V gene TRBV11-1, with 7 nucleotides matching TRBD1. The CDR3 runs to 17 residues. The V and J ends lost 5 bases and 4 bases, in that order; junction bases with no gene match: 14. Germline V gives CDR1 SGHAT, CDR2 FQDESV (reference sequence). In DNA form, the CDR3 reads TGTGCCAGCAGCCAACAAGGGACAGCGTGGACTTACAATGAGCAGTTCTTC. Protein sequence: CASSQQGTAWTYNEQFF.

This clonotype showed up many times. This rearrangement joins TRBV12-3 or TRBV12-4 to TRBJ2-5; 12 nucleotides match TRBD1. V gave up 5 bases and J gave up 4 bases; unmatched junction bases: 5. The CDR3 runs 15 residues. CDR3 sequence (DNA): TGTGCCAGCAGTGGGGACAGGGGGCTAGGAGAGACCCAGTACTTC. Protein sequence: CASSGDRGLGETQYF.

There are many counts of this clonotype. The chain uses TRBV12-3 or TRBV12-4 and TRBJ1-5; TRBD1 aligns across 7 bases. This CDR3 spans 16 amino acids. With 2 bases clipped from V and 2 bases from J, the junction kept 6 bases outside the gene matches. The chain's CDR3 is CASSLSDRVGNQPQHF. The CDR3 DNA reads as TGTGCCAGCAGTTTATCAGACAGGGTGGGCAATCAGCCCCAGCATTTT.

About this clonotype itself: A much larger clone differs by one base, so this may be a read error. The chain couples TRBV28 to TRBJ1-4; 10 bases align to TRBD1. Germline assignment: CDR1 MDHEN and CDR2 SYDVKM. The length of the CDR3 is 15 residues. V shed 2 bases and J 8 bases; nucleotides not matched to a gene: 5. The CDR3: CASSLRDRGGEKLFF. CDR3 in DNA: TGTGCCAGCAGTTTAAGGGACAGGGGAGGGGAAAAACTGTTTTTT.

The chain uses TRBV20-1 and TRBJ1-5; no firm D call. The CDR3 has 12 amino acids. Trimming pared 3 bases from V and 11 bases from J, leaving 14 bases between. CDR1 and CDR2 from the germline V gene are DFQATT and SNEGSKA (reference sequence). The CDR3: CSARLHGETQHF. CDR3 nucleotide sequence: TGCAGTGCTAGGCTTCATGGGGAGACCCAGCATTTT.

This clonotype was seen once. The CDR3 here is CASSSDRRGQPQHF. CDR3 sequence (DNA): TGTGCCAGCAGTTCTGACCGTCGGGGACAGCCCCAGCATTTT. V usage is TRBV2 and J usage is TRBJ1-5; D not certain. Germline-derived CDR1 and CDR2 are SNHLY and FYNNEI. The CDR3 runs 14 residues. V lost 5 bases, J lost 7 bases, and 15 bases lay in between.

V is TRBV14 and J is TRBJ2-5, with 15 bases that match TRBD2. The CDR3 has 17 residues. The germline CDR1 and CDR2 sequences are SGHDN and FVKESK. V dropped 4 bases and J dropped 5; count of bases not matched to a gene: 8. The CDR3, as DNA: TGTGCCAGCAGCCGACGGACTAGCGGGGGGGCCGGCGAGACCCAGTACTTC. Amino acid sequence: CASSRRTSGGAGETQYF. The whole variable domain, remainder taken from reference TRBV14 and TRBJ2-5, is EAGVTQFPSHSVIEKGQTVTLRCDPISGHDNLYWYRRVMGKEIKFLLHFVKESKQDESGMPNNRFLAERTGGTYSTLKVQPAELEDSGVYFCASSRRTSGGAGETQYFGPGTRLLVL.

The sample holds many counts of this clonotype. This rearrangement joins TRBV6-5 to TRBJ1-2; D perhaps matches TRBD1 (5 bases). Trimming stripped 4 bases from V and 8 bases from J, with 17 bases between. This CDR3 has 14 residues. Germline V gene sequence: CDR1 MNHEY, CDR2 SVGAGI. The chain's CDR3 is CASSLQGGSGGYTF. Written as DNA, the CDR3 is TGTGCCAGCAGTTTGCAGGGAGGGAGTGGGGGCTACACCTTC.

This clonotype has a count of ten or more. The chain joins TRBV6-5 to TRBJ2-3; a possible D gene is TRBD2 (5 bases). CDR1 is MNHEY, CDR2 SVGAGI, per germline. The CDR3 covers 14 residues. V was cut by 5 bases and J by 1 base, with 10 bases left in between. The CDR3 is CASSNGVGTDTQYF. CDR3 nucleotides: TGTGCCAGCAGTAACGGGGTTGGCACAGATACGCAGTATTTT.

There are many counts of this clonotype. The V gene is TRBV9, the J gene TRBJ1-4; D is uncertain. The CDR3 runs 14 residues. Germline CDR1 reads SGDLS; CDR2 reads YYNGEE. V was shortened by 0 bases and J by 8 bases, with 11 bases between the two germline ends. The DNA of the CDR3 is TGTGCCAGCAGCGTAGCTATGGCAGCAGAAAAACTGTTTTTT. Translation gives CASSVAMAAEKLFF.

The rearrangement links TRBV11-2 to TRBJ2-3; 12 nucleotides match TRBD2. V lost 5 bases and J lost 5; bases outside the gene matches: 8. This CDR3 region has 16 residues. Germline CDR1 and CDR2: SGHAT and FQNNGV. In DNA form, the CDR3 reads TGTGCCAGCAGCCGTCTAGCGGGAGGGGGTTTAGATACGCAGTATTTT. Translated: CASSRLAGGGLDTQYF.

Comments on this clonotype: A read error may explain this, as a much larger clone is one base away. The gene calls are TRBV19 and TRBJ1-1, with a tentative D call TRBD1 (5 bases). Germline CDR1 LNHDA, CDR2 SQIVND (reference sequence). CDR3 length: 13 residues. V lost 3 bases and J 4 bases, leaving 9 bases between the germline ends. The CDR3 bases are TGTGCCAGTAGTATGGCGGGGCGCACTGAAGCTTTCTTT. Protein: CASSMAGRTEAFF.

This chain uses TRBV29-1 with TRBJ1-1, with D unclear. The CDR3 runs 13 residues. From germline, CDR1 is SQVTM and CDR2 ANQGSEA. Trimming cost V 3 bases and J 5 bases, with 13 bases left between them. In DNA form, the CDR3 reads TGCAGCGTTGACAGGTGGTCGGGGACTGAAGCTTTCTTT. Its protein is CSVDRWSGTEAFF.

This clonotype was counted ten times or more. This sequence joins TRBV5-1 and TRBJ2-5; tentatively, D is TRBD1 (5 bases). V gave up 4 bases and J gave up 6 bases, with 22 bases separating them. This CDR3 is 16 amino acids long. The germline gives CDR1 SGHRS, CDR2 YFSETQ. The DNA for the CDR3 is TGCGCCAGCAGCCCGAACCGAGATATCCAGGGTCAGACCCAGTACTTC. Translation: CASSPNRDIQGQTQYF.

There are a few counts of this clonotype. A much larger clone lies a single base off, so this may be a read error. The chain is built from TRBV12-5 and TRBJ1-4; no clear D gene. Between the trimmed V and J ends, which lost 3 bases and 6 bases, there was a span of 5 bases. The V gene's germline CDR1 is LGHNT and CDR2 FRNRAP. The CDR3 contains 12 residues. In DNA form, the CDR3 reads TGTGCTAGTGGTTTCGTATATGAAAAACTGTTTTTT. Translating it yields CASGFVYEKLFF.

The V and J genes are TRBV7-2 and TRBJ2-1, with TRBD2 as a possible D gene (6 bases). The CDR3 totals 13 residues. The V end lost 1 base, the J end lost 13 bases, and 14 bases lay between the germline ends. Germline lookup yields CDR1 SGHTA and CDR2 FQGNSA. The CDR3 DNA follows: TGTGCCAGCAGCTTAGTTCCGGGAGAAAAACAGTTCTTC. Residues: CASSLVPGEKQFF.

This clonotype has at least ten counts. The chain is built from TRBV6-1 and TRBJ2-7; D may be TRBD1 or TRBD2 (7 bases each). The CDR3 length is 16 residues. CDR1 MNHNS and CDR2 SASEGT come from the germline V gene. Trimming pared 2 bases from V and 4 bases from J, leaving 18 bases between. The CDR3 nucleotides read TGTGCCAGCAGTGAATGGGGAGGGACAGTGGGGTACGAGCAGTACTTC. This encodes CASSEWGGTVGYEQYF.

V is TRBV20-1 and J is TRBJ1-4, with 10 bases identical to TRBD1. V was clipped by 3 bases and J by 7 bases; unmatched bases: 11. In germline, CDR1 is DFQATT, CDR2 SNEGSKA (reference sequence). CDR3 size: 16 residues. CDR3 DNA: TGCAGTGCTAGCTCTTTTAGACAGGGGGCAGGTGAAAAACTGTTTTTT. Translating gives CSASSFRQGAGEKLFF.

As to this clonotype: A read error may produce the germline difference seen at one junction end. The chain recombines TRBV7-9 with TRBJ2-2; D not resolved. The CDR3 spans 13 residues. Germline V gives CDR1 SEHNR, CDR2 FQNEAQ (reference sequence). CDR3: CASTLIQTGELFF. CDR3 coding DNA: TGTGCCAGCACCTTAATTCAAACCGGGGAGCTGTTTTTT.

The chain is built from TRBV11-2 and TRBJ1-6; D is undetermined. This CDR3 is 14 amino acids long. Trimming pared 2 bases from V and 11 bases from J, leaving 13 bases between. Germline V gene data show CDR1 as SGHAT and CDR2 as FQNNGV. In DNA, the CDR3 is TGTGCCAGCAGCTTAAACCAGTTCGGACCACCCCTCCACTTT. This translates into CASSLNQFGPPLHF.

This clonotype came up once. The chain joins TRBV7-9 to TRBJ1-6; TRBD1 aligns across 8 bases. V lost 5 bases, J lost 6 bases, and 9 bases stayed unmatched. This CDR3 has 16 amino acids. From germline, CDR1 is SEHNR and CDR2 FQNEAQ (reference sequence). The CDR3 protein is CASSPNLQGVNSPLHF. As DNA, the CDR3 is TGTGCCAGCAGCCCTAACCTACAGGGGGTTAATTCACCCCTCCACTTT.

The rearrangement uses TRBV11-3 and TRBJ1-2; D gene ambiguous. Germline CDR1 is SGHNT and CDR2 is YENEEA. This CDR3 region has 15 residues. V gave up 5 bases and J gave up 4 bases, with 17 bases separating them. The CDR3 here is CASSTRADRSYGYTF. For the CDR3, the DNA is TGTGCCAGCAGCACCCGGGCAGATAGAAGCTATGGCTACACCTTC.

The chain joins TRBV9 to TRBJ2-5, with TRBD2 identical over 14 bases. V lost 0 bases to trimming and J lost 4 bases; unmatched junction nucleotides: 5. The CDR3 totals 17 residues. The V gene's germline CDR1 is SGDLS and CDR2 YYNGEE. Here the CDR3 reads CASSVGGTSGGPETQYF. The CDR3 nucleotides are TGTGCCAGCAGCGTAGGGGGGACTAGCGGGGGCCCAGAGACCCAGTACTTC.

This clonotype was detected many times. The chain recombines TRBV6-1 with TRBJ1-2, with 9 positions matching TRBD1. Germline lookup yields CDR1 MNHNS and CDR2 SASEGT. The CDR3 has 15 residues. Trimming removed 7 bases from V and 4 bases from J; junction bases left unmatched: 10. The CDR3 here is CASNAQGTGLYGYTF. DNA of the CDR3: TGTGCCAGCAACGCACAGGGGACAGGGCTCTATGGCTACACCTTC.

This clonotype was observed once. This rearrangement joins TRBV20-1 to TRBJ2-3; 8 bases are shared with TRBD2. CDR1 and CDR2 from the germline V gene are DFQATT and SNEGSKA (reference sequence). V shed 6 bases and J 3 bases; nucleotides not matched to a gene: 11. The CDR3 length is 15 residues. The CDR3 DNA reads TGCAGTGCCCGTCCTGGCGGGAGGAGTACAGATACGCAGTATTTT. It translates to CSARPGGRSTDTQYF.

This rearrangement joins TRBV14 to TRBJ2-3; tentatively, D is TRBD2 (5 bases). The V and J ends lost 4 bases and 6 bases respectively, with 23 bases between them. CDR1 is SGHDN and CDR2 is FVKESK in the germline V gene. This CDR3 is built from 17 residues. CDR3 residues: CASSRRGWSPRPDTQYF. The DNA for the CDR3 is TGTGCCAGCAGCCGACGGGGTTGGTCCCCCCGGCCCGATACGCAGTATTTT.

This clonotype has a count of ten or more. The chain is built from TRBV19 and TRBJ2-5, with D uncertain. V was shortened by 1 base and J by 1 base, with 7 bases between the two germline ends. Per germline, CDR1 LNHDA and CDR2 SQIVND (reference sequence). The CDR3 has 14 amino acids. In DNA form, the CDR3 reads TGTGCCAGTAGTATAGGGAACAGCCAAGAGACCCAGTACTTC. Its protein product is CASSIGNSQETQYF.

This clonotype was observed many times. The rearrangement uses TRBV7-2 and TRBJ2-3; D not resolved. Germline CDR1 reads SGHTA; CDR2 reads FQGNSA. Trimming left V 1 base short and J 1 base short, with 6 bases between. The CDR3 sequence is 14 residues long. This CDR3 reads CASSLGQRTDTQYF. The CDR3 coding sequence is TGTGCCAGCAGCTTAGGGCAGCGCACAGATACGCAGTATTTT.

This clonotype was picked up a small number of times. The chain recombines TRBV18 with TRBJ1-1; D is uncertain. The CDR3 is 14 amino acids. Trimming took off 1 base at V and 4 bases at J, with 10 bases between the two ends. CDR1 and CDR2 from the germline V gene are KGHSH and LQKENI. CDR3 in amino acids: CASSPQGEGTEAFF. The CDR3 DNA reads TGTGCCAGCTCACCACAGGGTGAGGGCACTGAAGCTTTCTTT.

The chain joins TRBV29-1 to TRBJ2-7; 9 bases are shared with TRBD2. The CDR3 is 12 amino acids. Looked up from germline, CDR1 is SQVTM and CDR2 is ANQGSEA. The ends lost 8 bases at V and 4 bases at J; junction bases unmatched: 6. The CDR3 DNA sequence: TGCAGCTTAGCGGGAGAGTTTTACGAGCAGTACTTC. Translating gives CSLAGEFYEQYF.